The 9 T cell receptor beta chains presented below share a single source sample, sequenced in a study of regulatory T cells in long-lasting Graves disease. CDR3 regions were amplified by Arm-PCR using iRepertoire HTBI primers to build TCR beta libraries. Each CDR3 protein is one row after TCRdb ran MiXCR on the multiplex PCR reads. The sample carries approximately 360,000 distinct CDR3 sequences, less than 30% recorded once. Time point: persistent/refractory GD, antithyroid drugs over 5 years with positive TRAb. The TCR library used RNA extracted from PBMCs. The starting material was peripheral blood mononuclear cells (PBMCs), obtained when the disease was refractory, from a patient treated with antithyroid drugs. The source of these receptors is a woman between 35 and 50 years old with Graves disease.

At least ten counts were recorded for this clonotype. V and J are TRBV28 and TRBJ1-1, with D uncertain. V lost 4 bases and J 0 bases, leaving 15 bases between the germline ends. The CDR3 spans 16 residues. Per germline, CDR1 MDHEN and CDR2 SYDVKM. CDR3 bases: TGTGCCAGCAGTTCACTTCCTCTCTACATGAACACTGAAGCTTTCTTT. The encoded protein is CASSSLPLYMNTEAFF. Together with reference TRBV28 and TRBJ1-1, the CDR3 gives the full variable domain: DVKVTQSSRYLVKRTGEKVFLECVQDMDHENMFWYRQDPGLGLRLIYFSYDVKMKEKGDIPEGYSVSREKKERFSLILESASTNQTSMYLCASSSLPLYMNTEAFFGQGTRLTVV.

This clonotype was seen a few times. The gene calls are TRBV11-2 and TRBJ2-7; either TRBD1 or TRBD2 may supply D (6 bases each). The V gene lost 7 bases and the J gene lost 9 bases, with 19 bases spanning the gap. CDR1 is SGHAT and CDR2 is FQNNGV in the germline V gene. This CDR3 is built from 13 residues. DNA for the CDR3: TGTGCCAGCACCGACGGGGGCCTACGAGGGCAGTACTTC. It is translated as CASTDGGLRGQYF.

This clonotype was seen many times. This sequence joins TRBV2 and TRBJ1-5; D is unclear. The CDR3 is 15 residues long. The V gene lost 7 bases and the J gene lost 10 bases, with 23 bases spanning the gap. The germline CDR1 and CDR2 sequences are SNHLY and FYNNEI. The CDR3 DNA sequence: TGTGCCAGCAACCCCGGCCCCGACGCCAGTAGACCCCAGCATTTT. Protein product: CASNPGPDASRPQHF.

This clonotype was counted many times. The chain employs TRBV12-3 or TRBV12-4 and TRBJ1-1; D is uncertain. V was shortened by 3 bases and J by 5 bases, with 16 bases between the two germline ends. The CDR3 loop spans 15 amino acids. CDR3 protein: CASSFMPGSGTEAFF. The CDR3 DNA reads TGTGCCAGCAGTTTCATGCCGGGGAGTGGGACTGAAGCTTTCTTT.

This clonotype was seen at least ten times. This chain connects TRBV28 to TRBJ2-4; tentatively, D is TRBD2 (7 bases). Germline CDR1 MDHEN, CDR2 SYDVKM. The V gene lost 3 bases and the J gene lost 3 bases, with 18 bases spanning the gap. The CDR3 has 17 residues. The CDR3 coding sequence is TGTGCCAGCAGTTTGAGACGGGGGGCCTTCGGCAAAAACATTCAGTACTTC. As protein: CASSLRRGAFGKNIQYF.

This clonotype has a count of ten or more. The chain links TRBV6-6 to TRBJ2-5; the D gene is possibly TRBD2 (6 bases). Germline values: CDR1 MNHNY, CDR2 SVGAGI (reference sequence). CDR3 length equals 16 residues. V was trimmed by 0 bases and J by 2 bases, leaving 13 bases between them. This CDR3 is CASSYSTPGLQETQYF. In DNA form, the CDR3 reads TGTGCCAGCAGTTACTCGACTCCGGGACTTCAAGAGACCCAGTACTTC.

In this sample, this clonotype turned up many times. The V call is TRBV11-2, the J call TRBJ2-7, with D possibly matching TRBD2 (6 bases). The V and J ends lost 1 base and 3 bases respectively, with 10 bases between them. Germline values: CDR1 SGHAT, CDR2 FQNNGV. The CDR3 length is 14 residues. CDR3 sequence reads: CASSLAEGDYEQYF. CDR3 nucleotides: TGTGCCAGCAGCTTAGCGGAGGGCGACTACGAGCAGTACTTC.

This clonotype was seen more than once but under ten times. CDR3 protein: CASSLFRLAGSGEFF. The DNA for the CDR3 is TGTGCCAGCAGTTTATTCAGGCTAGCGGGTAGTGGGGAGTTCTTC. V is TRBV27 and J is TRBJ2-1; 8 bases agree with TRBD2. The CDR3 is made up of 15 amino acids. V trimming: 1 base; J trimming: 14 bases; junction bases outside the gene matches: 13. Germline V gene data show CDR1 as MNHEY and CDR2 as SMNVEV (reference sequence).

DNA for the CDR3: TGTGCCACCCTCTGGGAGCAGTACTTC. Protein: CATLWEQYF. The V gene is TRBV24-1, the J gene TRBJ2-7, with D unresolved. The length of the CDR3 is 9 residues. In germline, CDR1 is KGHDR, CDR2 SFDVKD. The V end was cut by 9 bases, the J end by 7 bases, with 6 bases between.